This TCR beta chain was sequenced in a study of radiation and T cells in renal cell carcinoma. Using immunoSEQ multiplex PCR, the repertoire was profiled, and TCRdb retains in-frame clones only, with some absent. The sample consists of around 29,000 clones, over 70% of them appearing once. Of note for this clone: Its antigen is not identified.

Germline V gene data show CDR1 as SNHLY and CDR2 as FYNNEI. V was cut by 7 bases and J by 5 bases, with 17 bases left in between. The CDR3 runs 14 residues. Regarding the study as a whole: In blood, top tumor clones expanded by 2 weeks, shrinking by 4.

Documented time point: blood 4 weeks post-SBRT, at nephrectomy. Stated treatment: 15 Gy SBRT to primary tumor, nephrectomy 4 weeks later. Radiation-treated patients gave blood at baseline, week 2 and week 4. Clear cell pathology was present in this patient's renal cell carcinoma. The chain employs TRBV2 and TRBJ1-2; the D gene is possibly TRBD1 (5 bases). The clonotype originates from a man in his sixties with renal cell carcinoma. The sample here was blood, taken from a patient whose treatment included radiotherapy and nephrectomy. This CDR3 is CASIPDGGFYGYTF. The CDR3 DNA follows: TGTGCCAGCATTCCCGACGGGGGTTTTTATGGCTACACCTTC.